Each of the 27 T cell receptor beta chains below was sequenced from the same sample in a study of Tregs in tolerant kidney transplant recipients. The table came from immunoSEQ multiplex PCR; TCRdb's copy has only in-frame clones and leaves some out. The sample has about 240,000 clones, roughly four fifths seen once; the top ten hold around 0.64%. Sample: CD4+ T cells from blood. The receptors here all came from a human donor in good health.

The chain links TRBV5-4 to TRBJ2-5; 12 nucleotides match TRBD2. The DNA end is a closer match to TRBJ2-7, so the J assignment may be wrong. Germline V lookup: CDR1 SGHNT, CDR2 YYREEE (reference sequence). The CDR3 consists of 14 residues. DNA of the CDR3: TGTGCCAGCAGCCGACTAGCGGGGGAGTACGAGCAGTACTTC. Amino acids: CASSRLAGEYEQYF.

This clone has only one observation. The chain carries TRBV21-1 and TRBJ2-6; TRBD1, as called in the table, went unchecked against the DNA. TRBV21-1 is a documented pseudogene. The CDR3 consists of 20 residues. The CDR3 coding sequence is TGTGCCAGCAGCAAAAAAGTAAGGCTGACAGGCGCCTCTGGGGCCAACGTCCTGACTTTC. Protein sequence: CASSKKVRLTGASGANVLTF.

The rearrangement links TRBV6-5 to TRBJ1-2, with D maybe TRBD1 (6 bases). The CDR3 runs 15 residues. Trimming removed 6 bases at V and 5 bases at J, with 19 bases between. Looked up from germline, CDR1 is MNHEY and CDR2 is SVGAGI. The CDR3 loop reads CASSITGRGQYGYTF. CDR3 nucleotides: TGTGCCAGCAGCATTACGGGCAGGGGCCAATATGGCTACACCTTC.

This clone occurred once. The chain uses TRBV7-9 and TRBJ2-2, with D possibly matching TRBD1 (6 bases). CDR3 length equals 16 residues. Trimming cost V 5 bases and J 3 bases, with 16 bases left between them. Germline V lookup: CDR1 SEHNR, CDR2 FQNEAQ (reference sequence). The CDR3 loop is CASSPRTERHTGELFF. The DNA for the CDR3 is TGTGCCAGCAGCCCCCGGACAGAGAGGCACACCGGGGAGCTGTTTTTT.

The chain joins TRBV19 to TRBJ1-5; no definite D call. CDR1 and CDR2 (germline): LNHDA, SQIVND (reference sequence). The CDR3 has 12 residues. Between the trimmed V and J ends, which lost 1 base and 7 bases, there was a span of 5 bases. The CDR3 DNA follows: TGTGCCAGTAGTATAGGAGGGCAGCCCCAGCATTTT. Amino acid sequence: CASSIGGQPQHF.

V is TRBV5-1 and J is TRBJ2-1, with D perhaps matching TRBD2 (5 bases). Germline V gene sequence: CDR1 SGHRS, CDR2 YFSETQ. CDR3 length: 11 amino acids. V lost 8 bases and J 5 bases, leaving 8 bases between the germline ends. The CDR3, as DNA: TGCGCCAGAACGAGGGACAATGAGCAGTTCTTC. As protein: CARTRDNEQFF.

V and J are TRBV30 and TRBJ2-7; maybe TRBD2 (6 bases). The CDR3 contains 13 residues. V was shortened by 0 bases and J by 1 base, with 7 bases between the two germline ends. Germline assignment: CDR1 GTSNPN and CDR2 SVGIG (reference sequence). The CDR3 here is CAWSVRGSYEQYF. DNA of the CDR3: TGTGCCTGGAGTGTACGGGGGTCCTACGAGCAGTACTTC.

This rearrangement joins TRBV6-5 to TRBJ2-1; possibly TRBD1 for D (5 bases). Trimming shortened V by 2 bases and J by 0 bases, and 11 bases separated the two germline ends. Germline V gene data show CDR1 as MNHEY and CDR2 as SVGAGI. There are 16 residues in the CDR3. CDR3 coding DNA: TGTGCCAGCAGTTACCGAAGGGGTAGCTCCTACAATGAGCAGTTCTTC. It codes for CASSYRRGSSYNEQFF.

This sequence joins TRBV5-4 and TRBJ1-2; D is unresolved. V lost 0 bases to trimming and J lost 0 bases, with 6 bases between them. Germline loops: CDR1 SGHNT, CDR2 YYREEE (reference sequence). The CDR3 is made up of 14 amino acids. The CDR3 loop is CASSLDPANYGYTF. The CDR3 region has the DNA TGTGCCAGCAGCTTGGACCCAGCTAACTATGGCTACACCTTC.

The CDR3 DNA sequence: TGTGCCACCAGCGCACGGGCCAAGACCCAGTACTTC. It is translated as CATSARAKTQYF. The gene calls are TRBV15 and TRBJ2-5; unclear D gene. The CDR3 is made up of 12 amino acids. Between the trimmed V and J ends, which lost 5 bases and 6 bases, there was a span of 10 bases. Germline loops: CDR1 LNHNV, CDR2 YYDKDF (reference sequence).

The sample holds a few counts of this clone. The chain carries TRBV19 and TRBJ1-2; D is unclear. Germline V gives CDR1 LNHDA, CDR2 SQIVND (reference sequence). The V gene lost 1 base and the J gene lost 2 bases, with 8 bases spanning the gap. This CDR3 is built from 14 residues. The CDR3 DNA reads as TGTGCCAGTAGTATAGTGTCCAGGAACTATGGCTACACCTTC. It translates to CASSIVSRNYGYTF.

The chain is built from TRBV19 and TRBJ2-6; TRBD2 matches 8 bases. The CDR3 has 16 amino acids. Germline V gives CDR1 LNHDA, CDR2 SQIVND (reference sequence). The V gene end was trimmed by 7 bases and the J gene end by 2 bases; junction bases not matched to a gene: 7. CDR3 protein: CASNLRGGTGANVLTF. CDR3 nucleotide sequence: TGTGCCAGTAACCTTCGGGGGGGTACTGGGGCCAACGTCCTGACTTTC.

The table lists this clone with a few counts. This chain connects TRBV5-1 to TRBJ2-7, with D possibly being TRBD1 (6 bases). The germline V and J ends were trimmed by 0 bases and 5 bases, with 15 bases remaining between them. The CDR3 length is 15 residues. Germline-derived CDR1 and CDR2 are SGHRS and YFSETQ. In DNA, the CDR3 is TGCGCCAGCAGCTTGGCCCCAGGGGCTGCGAACGAGCAGTACTTC. It is translated as CASSLAPGAANEQYF.

Here the CDR3 reads CASTSNPTSPLHF. CDR3 DNA: TGTGCCAGCACTTCGAACCCTACTTCACCCCTCCACTTT. The chain uses TRBV28 and TRBJ1-6, with unresolved D. V lost 7 bases to trimming and J lost 9 bases, with 13 bases between them. Germline values: CDR1 MDHEN, CDR2 SYDVKM. The CDR3 covers 13 residues.

J is TRBJ2-5 and V is TRBV5-1; 7 bases align to TRBD2. The germline V gene encodes CDR1 SGHRS and CDR2 YFSETQ. The CDR3 consists of 15 residues. Losses at the gene ends were 0 bases for V and 5 bases for J; bases not matched to a gene: 7. CDR3 amino acids: CASSLAGGLEETQYF. The CDR3 coding sequence is TGCGCCAGCAGCTTGGCCGGTGGACTAGAGGAGACCCAGTACTTC.

Note on this clone: The sample holds other DNA sequences that translate to the same CDR3. This sequence joins TRBV6-1 and TRBJ1-5; TRBD1 matches at 7 bases. The germline V gene has CDR1 MNHNS and CDR2 SASEGT. Trimming took 5 bases from V and 9 from J; bases not matched to a gene: 13. CDR3 length equals 15 residues. The CDR3 coding sequence is TGTGCCAGCAGTCTTGGTTGGGGACAGTCGGGGCCCCAGCATTTT. Residues: CASSLGWGQSGPQHF.

This clone was seen a handful of times. CDR3 loop: CASRTTGTGANVLTF. The CDR3 DNA reads TGTGCCAGCAGGACCACAGGGACCGGGGCCAACGTCCTGACTTTC. The J gene is TRBJ2-6, the V gene TRBV6-5; TRBD1 might be the D (6 bases). The V and J ends lost 6 bases and 4 bases respectively, with 13 bases between them. Germline values: CDR1 MNHEY, CDR2 SVGAGI. The CDR3 length is 15 residues.

This chain joins TRBV7-9 and TRBJ1-4; D not certain. V shed 8 bases and J shed 7 bases, with 14 bases lying between them. The length of the CDR3 is 13 residues. Germline V gives CDR1 SEHNR, CDR2 FQNEAQ (reference sequence). The CDR3 nucleotides are TGTGCCAGCCGAGGGCCACTTCTTGAAAAACTGTTTTTT. This encodes CASRGPLLEKLFF.

This clone was seen a few times. This chain's CDR3 is CASSVTGGTYEQYF. CDR3 nucleotides: TGTGCCAGCAGTGTCACAGGGGGGACCTACGAGCAGTACTTC. The chain combines TRBV2 with TRBJ2-7; 8 nucleotides match TRBD1. The V segment lost 4 bases and the J segment 2 bases; nucleotides outside the gene matches: 4. There are 14 residues in the CDR3. Germline V gene sequence: CDR1 SNHLY, CDR2 FYNNEI.

V usage is TRBV11-2 and J usage is TRBJ2-2; tentative D call: TRBD2 (6 bases). The length of the CDR3 is 16 residues. Germline V CDR1 and CDR2: SGHAT, FQNNGV. V lost 4 bases and J lost 8, with 20 bases in between. The CDR3 DNA follows: TGTGCCAGCAGCTCCGCGACTAGAGTCCCGGGGGGGGAGCTGTTTTTT. Protein: CASSSATRVPGGELFF.

J is TRBJ2-7 and V is TRBV19; weak D call: TRBD2 (6 bases). The CDR3 covers 15 residues. V was clipped by 5 bases and J by 2 bases, with 16 bases between them. Germline V gene data show CDR1 as LNHDA and CDR2 as SQIVND (reference sequence). CDR3: CASSSGRGLAYEQYF. The CDR3 coding sequence is TGTGCCAGTAGTTCTGGGCGGGGCCTAGCCTACGAGCAGTACTTC.

The chain combines TRBV2 with TRBJ1-5; D call uncertain. This CDR3 has 15 amino acids. The V end was cut by 0 bases, the J end by 4 bases, with 10 bases between. Germline loops: CDR1 SNHLY, CDR2 FYNNEI. The CDR3 DNA is TGTGCCAGCAGTGAAGCGCTTAGGGAGAATCAGCCCCAGCATTTT. It encodes CASSEALRENQPQHF.

This clone was observed a single time. This rearrangement joins TRBV4-1 to TRBJ2-7; TRBD1 matches at 7 bases. The CDR3 extends over 16 amino acids. The germline V gene encodes CDR1 MGHRA and CDR2 YSYEKL. V dropped 2 bases and J dropped 4; count of bases not matched to a gene: 11. CDR3 DNA sequence: TGCGCCAGCAGCCAAACCGGAGCCGGGACAGCTTACGAGCAGTACTTC. Protein: CASSQTGAGTAYEQYF.

The chain is built from TRBV4-1 and TRBJ2-3; 9 bases line up with TRBD2. Trimming at V came to 4 bases and at J to 5 bases, leaving 16 bases not matched to a gene. The CDR3 sequence is 18 residues long. CDR1 is MGHRA, CDR2 YSYEKL, per germline. DNA for the CDR3: TGCGCCAGCAGCCGCACAAACCCAGCGGGGGGTTTGAGAGATACGCAGTATTTT. Translation gives CASSRTNPAGGLRDTQYF.

This clone was counted a single time. This same CDR3 is encoded by further DNA sequences in the sample. The gene calls are TRBV5-1 and TRBJ2-3; 8 bases agree with TRBD1. CDR1 SGHRS and CDR2 YFSETQ come from the germline V gene. The J segment lost 6 bases and the V segment lost 2 bases, leaving 8 bases of the junction unmatched. This CDR3 contains 15 residues. This CDR3 reads CASSFGGQVGDTQYF. For the CDR3, the DNA is TGCGCCAGCAGCTTCGGGGGACAGGTGGGGGATACGCAGTATTTT.

The chain couples TRBV19 to TRBJ2-2, with unresolved D. CDR1 is LNHDA and CDR2 is SQIVND in the germline V gene (reference sequence). The CDR3 extends over 16 amino acids. V lost 5 bases and J lost 0, with 13 bases in between. The CDR3 sequence: CASSSPRFTNTGELFF. CDR3 sequence (DNA): TGTGCCAGTAGTTCTCCCAGATTCACGAACACCGGGGAGCTGTTTTTT.

V is TRBV27 and J is TRBJ2-1, with D uncertain. Per the germline V gene, CDR1 is MNHEY and CDR2 is SMNVEV (reference sequence). The CDR3 is 14 residues long. The V end was cut by 5 bases, the J end by 1 base, with 9 bases between. CDR3 residues: CASSDSGSYNEQFF. For the CDR3, the DNA is TGTGCCAGCAGTGATTCGGGTTCCTACAATGAGCAGTTCTTC.